This T cell receptor beta chain is from a study of brain T cells in children with intractable seizures. Sequencing was performed with immunoSEQ multiplex PCR; in TCRdb, only in-frame clones are kept and a portion is missing. This repertoire shows about 350,000 clones, over 90% found once; its top ten account for approximately 5%. Time point reported: blood from clinic visit 5 months post-surgery; TSC patient then seizure free. V lost 3 bases to trimming and J lost 2 bases; unmatched junction nucleotides: 1. Germline V gene lookup returns CDR1 SGHTA and CDR2 FQGTGA. The CDR3 is 14 amino acids. V usage is TRBV7-3 and J usage is TRBJ2-7; 10 nucleotides line up with TRBD1. This specimen consisted of peripheral blood, obtained approximately 5 months after surgery. The sequence was collected from a boy under two years old with tuberous sclerosis and intractable seizures. The CDR3 DNA sequence: TGTGCCAGCAGCTTGGGGACAGGGGCCTACGAGCAGTACTTC. This codes for CASSLGTGAYEQYF. Complete variable domain (other parts from reference TRBV7-3 and TRBJ2-7): GAGVSQTPSNKVTEKGKYVELRCDPISGHTALYWYRQSLGQGPEFLIYFQGTGAADDSGLPNDRFFAVRPEGSVSTLKIQRTERGDSAVYLCASSLGTGAYEQYFGPGTRLTVT.